This T cell receptor (beta chain) was captured in a study of T cell changes during pregnancy in multiple sclerosis. Assay: immunoSEQ multiplex PCR; the TCRdb copy retains only in-frame clones and omits some. The table shows 35,000 to 45,000 clones, with nearly 90% occurring only once. This CDR3 is built from 16 residues. J was trimmed by 0 bases and V by 3 bases; bases with no gene match: 4. Germline V gene data show CDR1 as SGHRS and CDR2 as YFSETQ. The clonotype was recovered from a female donor with multiple sclerosis, enrolled in a pregnancy study. The chain employs TRBV5-1 and TRBJ2-5; TRBD1 agrees at 11 bases. The input for sequencing was CD4+ T cells from peripheral blood mononuclear cells, taken after pregnancy. This CDR3 reads CASSWGDRGYQETQYF. The CDR3 coding sequence is TGCGCCAGCAGCTGGGGGGACAGGGGGTACCAAGAGACCCAGTACTTC.